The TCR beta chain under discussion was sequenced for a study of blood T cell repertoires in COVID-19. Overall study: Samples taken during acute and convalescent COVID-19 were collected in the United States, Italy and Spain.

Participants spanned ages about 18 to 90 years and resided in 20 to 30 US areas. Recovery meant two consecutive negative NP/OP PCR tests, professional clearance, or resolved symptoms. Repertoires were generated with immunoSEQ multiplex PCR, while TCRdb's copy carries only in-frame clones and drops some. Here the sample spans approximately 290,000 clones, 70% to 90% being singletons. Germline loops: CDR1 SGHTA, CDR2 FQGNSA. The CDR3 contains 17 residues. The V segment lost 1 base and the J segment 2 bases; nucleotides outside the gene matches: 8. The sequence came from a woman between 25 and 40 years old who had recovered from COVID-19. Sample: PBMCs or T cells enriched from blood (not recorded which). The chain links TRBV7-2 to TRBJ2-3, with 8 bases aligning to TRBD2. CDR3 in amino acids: CASSLVMIAGYTDTQYF. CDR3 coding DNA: TGTGCCAGCAGCTTAGTCATGATAGCGGGGTACACAGATACGCAGTATTTT. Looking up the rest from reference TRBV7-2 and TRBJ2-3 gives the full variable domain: GAGVSQSPSNKVTEKGKDVELRCDPISGHTALYWYRQSLGQGLEFLIYFQGNSAPDKSGLPSDRFSAERTGGSVSTLTIQRTQQEDSAVYLCASSLVMIAGYTDTQYFGPGTRLTVL.